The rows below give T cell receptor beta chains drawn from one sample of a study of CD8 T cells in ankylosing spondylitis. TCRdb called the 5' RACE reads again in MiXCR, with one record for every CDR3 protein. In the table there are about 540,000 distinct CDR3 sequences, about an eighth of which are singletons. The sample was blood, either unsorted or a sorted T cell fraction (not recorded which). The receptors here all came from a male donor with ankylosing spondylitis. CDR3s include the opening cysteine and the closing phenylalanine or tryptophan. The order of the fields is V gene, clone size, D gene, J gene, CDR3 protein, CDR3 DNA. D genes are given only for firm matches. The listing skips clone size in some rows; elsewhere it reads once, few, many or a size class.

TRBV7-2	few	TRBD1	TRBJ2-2	CASSLAPWTGGIGGELFF	TGTGCCAGCAGCTTAGCCCCTTGGACAGGGGGTATAGGCGGGGAGCTGTTTTTT
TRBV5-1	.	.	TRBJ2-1	CASSLVRGYNEQFF	TGCGCCAGCAGCTTGGTTCGGGGCTACAATGAGCAGTTCTTC
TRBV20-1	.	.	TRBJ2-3	CSARGRSTDTQYF	TGCAGTGCTAGGGGGCGGAGCACAGATACGCAGTATTTT
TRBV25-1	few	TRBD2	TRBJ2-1	CASSDLGLAGGGNEQFF	TGTGCCAGCAGTGACCTCGGACTAGCGGGAGGGGGCAATGAGCAGTTCTTC
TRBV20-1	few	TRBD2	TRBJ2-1	CSAPTTSGSASQQFF	TGCAGTGCTCCCACAACTAGCGGGAGTGCTTCCCAGCAGTTCTTC
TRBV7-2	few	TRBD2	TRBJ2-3	CASSLVRIAGVADTQYF	TGTGCCAGCAGCTTAGTTCGAATAGCGGGAGTCGCAGATACGCAGTATTTT
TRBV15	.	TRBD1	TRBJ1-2	CATSRTGVFPNYGYTF	TGTGCCACCAGCAGGACAGGGGTCTTCCCTAACTATGGCTACACCTTC
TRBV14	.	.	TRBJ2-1	CASSQDQGLGQFF	TGTGCCAGCAGCCAAGATCAGGGGTTGGGGCAGTTCTTC
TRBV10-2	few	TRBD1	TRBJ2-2	CASSPPRTGGPGELFF	TGCGCCAGCAGCCCCCCCAGGACAGGGGGCCCCGGGGAGCTGTTTTTT
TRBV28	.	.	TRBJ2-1	CASSLPPEGNNEQFF	TGTGCCAGCAGTCTCCCCCCCGAGGGCAACAATGAGCAGTTCTTC
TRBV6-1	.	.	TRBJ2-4	CASIPLGAKNIQYF	TGTGCCAGCATCCCCCTGGGGGCCAAAAACATTCAGTACTTC
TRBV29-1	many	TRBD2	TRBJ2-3	CSVTGTTSTDTQYF	TGCAGCGTCACCGGGACTACCAGCACAGATACGCAGTATTTT
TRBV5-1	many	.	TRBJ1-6	CASSLESAYNSPLHF	TGCGCCAGCAGCTTGGAGTCAGCCTATAATTCACCCCTCCACTTT
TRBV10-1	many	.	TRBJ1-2	CASSATRYGYTF	TGCGCCAGCAGTGCTACCCGATATGGCTACACCTTC
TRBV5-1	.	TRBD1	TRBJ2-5	CASALGGQGIETQYF	TGCGCCAGCGCACTCGGGGGACAGGGGATCGAGACCCAGTACTTC
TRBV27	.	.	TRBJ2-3	CASSLSRDTQYF	TGTGCCAGCAGTTTATCTAGGGATACGCAGTATTTT
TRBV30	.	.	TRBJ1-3	CARGLGGNTIYF	TGTGCTCGAGGGCTGGGGGGAAACACCATATATTTT
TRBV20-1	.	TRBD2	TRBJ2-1	CSASPSAGVNNEQFF	TGCAGTGCTAGCCCATCTGCGGGAGTCAACAATGAGCAGTTCTTC
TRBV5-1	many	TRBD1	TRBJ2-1	CASSSGQGVYNEQFF	TGCGCCAGCAGCAGCGGACAGGGGGTTTACAATGAGCAGTTCTTC
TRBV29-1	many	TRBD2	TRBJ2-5	CSVEGASGQETQYF	TGCAGCGTTGAAGGGGCTAGCGGACAAGAGACCCAGTACTTC
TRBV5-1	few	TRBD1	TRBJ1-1	CASSLVGQAGVF	TGCGCCAGCAGCTTGGTGGGACAGGCGGGGGTCTTT
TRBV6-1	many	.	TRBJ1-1	CASSGTVNTEAFF	TGTGCCAGCAGTGGGACGGTGAACACTGAAGCTTTCTTT
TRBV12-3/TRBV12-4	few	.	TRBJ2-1	CASSYGAYNEQFF	TGTGCCAGCAGCTATGGGGCCTACAATGAGCAGTTCTTC
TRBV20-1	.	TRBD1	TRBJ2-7	CSADGQGAYEQYF	TGCAGTGCCGACGGACAGGGGGCCTACGAGCAGTACTTC
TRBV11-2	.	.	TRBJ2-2	CASRRLQSNTGELFF	TGTGCCAGCCGTCGGTTACAATCGAACACCGGGGAGCTGTTTTTT
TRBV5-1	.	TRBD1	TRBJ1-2	CASSSGTGAYYGYTF	TGCGCCAGCAGCTCGGGGACAGGGGCATACTATGGCTACACCTTC
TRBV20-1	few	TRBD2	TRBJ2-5	CSSGLVRETQYF	TGCAGTTCAGGACTAGTACGAGAGACCCAGTACTTC
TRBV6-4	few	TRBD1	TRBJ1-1	CASSDTGEPAPMPEAFF	TGTGCCAGCAGTGACACAGGGGAGCCCGCCCCGATGCCTGAAGCTTTCTTT
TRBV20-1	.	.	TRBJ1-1	CSADPGSVGAFF	TGCAGTGCCGACCCAGGGAGTGTGGGAGCTTTCTTT
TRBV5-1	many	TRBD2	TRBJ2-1	CASSAVAGGTNEQFF	TGCGCCAGCAGCGCAGTAGCGGGAGGGACGAATGAGCAGTTCTTC
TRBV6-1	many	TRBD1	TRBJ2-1	CASSESPGTGSNEQFF	TGTGCCAGCAGTGAATCCCCCGGGACAGGGTCAAATGAGCAGTTCTTC
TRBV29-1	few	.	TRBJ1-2	CSAWTDTNYGYTF	TGCAGCGCTTGGACAGACACTAACTATGGCTACACCTTC
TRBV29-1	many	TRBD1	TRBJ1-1	CSVSGTGLNTEAFF	TGCAGCGTGTCCGGGACAGGTTTGAACACTGAAGCTTTCTTT
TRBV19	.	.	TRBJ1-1	CASSPAGFYAEAFF	TGTGCCAGTAGTCCCGCAGGCTTTTACGCTGAAGCTTTCTTT
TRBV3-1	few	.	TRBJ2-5	CASSQSLARETQYF	TGTGCCAGCAGCCAAAGCCTAGCGCGAGAGACCCAGTACTTC
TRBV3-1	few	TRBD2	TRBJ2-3	CASSRSWTSGSTDTQYF	TGTGCCAGCAGTCGCTCCTGGACTAGCGGAAGCACAGATACGCAGTATTTT
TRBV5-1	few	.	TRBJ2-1	CASSPDRDSHYNEQFF	TGCGCCAGCAGCCCCGACCGGGACTCCCACTACAATGAGCAGTTCTTC
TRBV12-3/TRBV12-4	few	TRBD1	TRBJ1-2	CASSFQGQVGGYTF	TGTGCCAGCAGTTTTCAGGGACAGGTTGGTGGCTACACCTTC
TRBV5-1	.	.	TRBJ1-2	CASTLEPGRSNYGYTF	TGCGCCAGCACCCTCGAACCCGGCAGATCTAACTATGGCTACACCTTC
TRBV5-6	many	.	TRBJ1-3	CASSPLPQQGGNTIYF	TGTGCCAGCAGCCCGCTCCCCCAACAGGGAGGAAACACCATATATTTT
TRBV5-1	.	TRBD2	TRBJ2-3	CASSLGLAGVVSSDTQYF	TGCGCCAGCAGCTTGGGACTAGCGGGAGTAGTTTCTTCTGATACGCAGTATTTT
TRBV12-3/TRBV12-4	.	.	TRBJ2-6	CASSPHRPGHLSGANVLTF	TGTGCCAGCAGTCCACACAGACCGGGACACCTCTCTGGGGCCAACGTCCTGACTTTC
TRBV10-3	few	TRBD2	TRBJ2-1	CAVLGLAGSYNEQFF	TGTGCCGTCCTTGGGCTAGCGGGTTCCTACAATGAGCAGTTCTTC
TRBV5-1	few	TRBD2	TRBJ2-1	CASSEGTIYRYNEQFF	TGCGCCAGCAGCGAAGGGACTATCTATAGATACAATGAGCAGTTCTTC
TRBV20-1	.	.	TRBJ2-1	CSAPLVNEQFF	TGCAGTGCCCCTTTAGTCAATGAGCAGTTCTTC
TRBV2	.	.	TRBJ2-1	CASTRDFNNEQFF	TGTGCCAGCACCCGGGACTTCAACAATGAGCAGTTCTTC
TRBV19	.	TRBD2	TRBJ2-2	CASSILLTTSGRLGTGELFF	TGTGCCAGTAGTATCCTCCTAACAACTAGCGGGAGGTTAGGAACCGGGGAGCTGTTTTTT
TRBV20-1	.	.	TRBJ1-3	CSASRLGNSGNTIYF	TGCAGTGCTAGTCGGTTAGGGAACTCTGGAAACACCATATATTTT
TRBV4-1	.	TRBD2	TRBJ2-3	CASSQDGSGGRVDTQYF	TGCGCCAGCAGCCAAGATGGATCGGGAGGGCGGGTAGATACGCAGTATTTT
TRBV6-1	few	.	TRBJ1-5	CASKQGRGDRNQPQHF	TGTGCCAGCAAGCAGGGGAGGGGCGACCGCAATCAGCCCCAGCATTTT